In its sample, the clone carrying this TCR beta chain was seen once. Moderate-to-severe activity, CAS ≥3, NOSPECS ≥4 and a duration under 3 months were seen in donors with ophthalmopathy. Someone took the PBMCs out of around 10 ml of fresh peripheral blood. This record belongs to a study of Graves' ophthalmopathy and Graves' hyperthyroidism. Amplification of the TCR beta CDR3 regions used RNA transcripts (as template). HTBI-primed first-round RT-PCR preceded second-round multiplex PCR. One entry per CDR3 protein results from TCRdb running MiXCR on the multiplex PCR reads. Among fewer than 600,000 distinct CDR3 sequences, around 14% were seen once, and the ten largest hold 8% to 10%. The sequenced sample was blood. The origin of this receptor is a woman in her twenties or thirties with Graves' ophthalmopathy.

CDR3: CASWRQETGELFF. DNA for the CDR3: TGTGCCAGCTGGAGACAGGAGACCGGGGAGCTGTTTTTT. The chain recombines TRBV6-1 with TRBJ2-2; D is perhaps TRBD1 (6 bases). CDR1 MNHNS and CDR2 SASEGT come from the germline V gene. The V and J ends lost 8 bases and 5 bases respectively, with 12 bases between them. The CDR3 runs to 13 residues.